Listed below are T cell receptor beta chains from one sample, sequenced in a study of CD8 T cells in ankylosing spondylitis. TCRdb re-called the 5' RACE reads with MiXCR, one entry per CDR3 protein. The sample yields some 330,000 distinct CDR3 sequences, 6.5% to 10% seen once. Sequencing was performed on blood, either unsorted or a sorted T cell fraction (not recorded which). These receptors were collected from a male donor with ankylosing spondylitis. CDR3s include the opening cysteine and the closing phenylalanine or tryptophan. A D gene is named only where the DNA matches it firmly. Part of the rows lack a size; the others show once, few, many or a class for expanded clones.

TRBJ2-3 | - | TRBV20-1 | TRBD1 | CSARGRAGGSDTQYF | TGCAGTGCTAGAGGAAGGGCAGGGGGCTCAGATACGCAGTATTTT
TRBJ1-1 | many | TRBV3-1 | - | CASSRGRTENTEAFF | TGTGCCAGCAGCCGTGGCCGGACAGAGAACACTGAAGCTTTCTTT
TRBJ2-3 | few | TRBV19 | TRBD2 | CASSSSGSVDTQYF | TGTGCCAGTAGTAGTAGCGGGAGTGTGGATACGCAGTATTTT
TRBJ2-1 | - | TRBV7-9 | - | CASSLEGTASYNEQFF | TGTGCCAGCAGCTTAGAGGGGACGGCCTCCTACAATGAGCAGTTCTTC
TRBJ2-3 | many | TRBV20-1 | TRBD2 | CSARPDRLAGTHTDTQYF | TGCAGTGCTAGGCCCGATAGACTAGCGGGTACACACACAGATACGCAGTATTTT
TRBJ2-1 | - | TRBV5-1 | - | CASSLARDSYNEQFF | TGCGCCAGCAGCTTGGCACGGGATTCCTACAATGAGCAGTTCTTC
TRBJ2-7 | few | TRBV5-5 | TRBD2 | CASSPTSGVYEQYF | TGTGCCAGCAGCCCGACTAGCGGAGTTTACGAGCAGTACTTC
TRBJ2-7 | - | TRBV6-2/TRBV6-3 | TRBD2 | CASTPAGGLHEQYF | TGTGCCAGCACCCCAGCGGGAGGGCTCCACGAGCAGTACTTC
TRBJ2-7 | - | TRBV27 | TRBD1 | CASSLPTRDREFF | TGTGCCAGCAGTTTACCCACCCGGGACAGGGAGTTCTTC
TRBJ2-5 | many | TRBV18 | - | CASSPTRGGETQYF | TGTGCCAGCTCACCAACTAGGGGAGGAGAGACCCAGTACTTC
TRBJ1-6 | many | TRBV12-3/TRBV12-4 | - | CASSGPTGSPNSPLHF | TGTGCCAGCAGTGGCCCGACAGGTTCCCCTAATTCACCCCTCCACTTT
TRBJ2-1 | many | TRBV9 | - | CASSVDRNEQFF | TGTGCCAGCAGCGTAGATAGGAATGAGCAGTTCTTC
TRBJ2-3 | many | TRBV27 | TRBD2 | CASRLTSGRYTQYF | TGTGCCAGCAGATTGACTAGCGGGAGGTATACGCAGTATTTT
TRBJ2-1 | - | TRBV5-1 | TRBD2 | CASSRVLAGGSGEQFF | TGCGCCAGCAGCCGCGTACTCGCGGGAGGGTCGGGGGAGCAGTTCTTC
TRBJ1-4 | - | TRBV29-1 | - | CSAVQQGHEKLFF | TGCAGCGCCGTACAACAGGGACACGAAAAACTGTTTTTT
TRBJ1-1 | - | TRBV29-1 | TRBD1 | CSTRQGRDTEAFF | TGCAGCACTCGACAGGGACGGGACACTGAAGCTTTCTTT
TRBJ2-3 | - | TRBV24-1 | TRBD2 | CATSAASGLSTDTQYF | TGTGCCACCAGTGCGGCTAGCGGGCTAAGCACAGATACGCAGTATTTT
TRBJ2-2 | - | TRBV19 | TRBD1 | CASSRGRPNTGELFF | TGTGCCAGTAGCAGGGGGCGACCGAACACCGGGGAGCTGTTTTTT
TRBJ2-3 | few | TRBV3-1 | TRBD1 | CASSQGTGYTDTQYF | TGTGCCAGCAGCCAAGGGACAGGATACACAGATACGCAGTATTTT
TRBJ1-1 | few | TRBV12-3/TRBV12-4 | TRBD1 | CASSWDRVTEAFF | TGTGCCAGCAGTTGGGACAGGGTGACTGAAGCTTTCTTT
TRBJ2-3 | - | TRBV20-1 | TRBD2 | CSAPERDPSTDTQYF | TGCAGTGCTCCCGAGCGGGACCCTAGCACAGATACGCAGTATTTT
TRBJ1-2 | - | TRBV7-2 | - | CASSLGGQGYGYTF | TGTGCCAGCAGCTTAGGGGGTCAGGGGTATGGCTACACCTTC
TRBJ2-3 | few | TRBV7-2 | - | CASSFAGADTQYF | TGTGCCAGCAGCTTTGCGGGTGCAGATACGCAGTATTTT
TRBJ2-2 | - | TRBV7-2 | - | CASRSRGLGTGELFF | TGTGCCAGCAGGTCCCGCGGGCTGGGGACCGGGGAGCTGTTTTTT
TRBJ2-3 | many | TRBV5-1 | - | CASSWKDTDTQYF | TGCGCCAGCAGCTGGAAAGACACAGATACGCAGTATTTT
TRBJ2-7 | - | TRBV15 | - | CATSWASYGTYEQYF | TGTGCCACCAGCTGGGCCTCTTACGGGACCTACGAGCAGTACTTC
TRBJ2-5 | - | TRBV5-1 | TRBD1 | CASSSPAGTGTIYQETQYF | TGCGCCAGCAGCTCCCCGGCCGGGACAGGGACTATTTACCAAGAGACCCAGTACTTC
TRBJ2-7 | - | TRBV9 | - | CASSVAPTGSYEQYF | TGTGCCAGCAGCGTAGCCCCGACAGGTTCCTACGAGCAGTACTTC
TRBJ1-1 | many | TRBV29-1 | - | CSVEDGNGNEAFF | TGCAGCGTTGAAGATGGGAACGGGAATGAAGCTTTCTTT
TRBJ2-7 | - | TRBV2 | TRBD1 | CASRGTERYEQYF | TGTGCCAGCAGGGGGACAGAACGCTACGAGCAGTACTTC
TRBJ2-5 | - | TRBV12-3/TRBV12-4 | - | CASRVRGRETQYF | TGTGCCAGCAGGGTCAGAGGGCGAGAGACCCAGTACTTC
TRBJ2-5 | few | TRBV20-1 | TRBD1 | CSAFTGAGETQYF | TGCAGTGCTTTTACAGGGGCTGGGGAGACCCAGTACTTC
TRBJ2-2 | - | TRBV5-1 | - | CASSPYLNTGELFF | TGCGCCAGCAGCCCATACCTAAACACCGGGGAGCTGTTTTTT
TRBJ2-4 | few | TRBV10-2 | TRBD2 | CASSLAGAKNIQYF | TGCGCCAGCAGTCTAGCGGGTGCCAAAAACATTCAGTACTTC
TRBJ2-3 | many | TRBV12-3/TRBV12-4 | - | CASSGQFWTDTQYF | TGTGCCAGCAGCGGACAGTTTTGGACAGATACGCAGTATTTT
TRBJ1-3 | once | TRBV7-3 | - | CASSTPGSGGNTIYF | TGTGCCAGCAGCACGCCAGGGTCCGGAGGAAACACCATATATTTT
TRBJ2-1 | - | TRBV18 | - | CASSPFRSDAGYEQFF | TGTGCCAGCTCACCCTTCCGATCGGACGCGGGGTATGAGCAGTTCTTC
TRBJ2-3 | - | TRBV4-1 | - | CASSQEAAQGNTDTQYF | TGCGCCAGCAGCCAAGAAGCTGCACAGGGAAACACAGATACGCAGTATTTT
TRBJ2-5 | - | TRBV7-9 | TRBD1 | CASSVTGGWETQYF | TGTGCCAGCAGCGTTACAGGGGGCTGGGAGACCCAGTACTTC
TRBJ1-2 | many | TRBV29-1 | TRBD1 | CSVVPGQGLYGYTF | TGCAGCGTCGTTCCGGGACAGGGCCTCTATGGCTACACCTTC
TRBJ2-5 | - | TRBV12-3/TRBV12-4 | TRBD2 | CASSLATSGVETQYF | TGTGCCAGCAGTTTAGCGACTAGCGGGGTTGAGACCCAGTACTTC
TRBJ2-7 | - | TRBV5-6 | TRBD1 | CASSLGALAGGAGEQYF | TGTGCCAGCAGCTTGGGGGCGTTGGCAGGGGGCGCCGGGGAGCAGTACTTC
TRBJ2-3 | - | TRBV5-1 | TRBD2 | CASSLFLAGGDTQYF | TGCGCCAGCAGCTTGTTCTTAGCGGGAGGGGATACGCAGTATTTT
TRBJ2-1 | - | TRBV3-1 | - | CASSQNGGRFF | TGTGCCAGCAGCCAAAACGGGGGGCGGTTCTTC
TRBJ2-7 | few | TRBV20-1 | TRBD2 | CSAAPGEREYEQYF | TGCAGTGCTGCCCCCGGGGAGCGGGAGTACGAGCAGTACTTC
TRBJ2-1 | few | TRBV12-3/TRBV12-4 | - | CASSFATGRPSYNEQFF | TGTGCCAGCAGTTTTGCTACAGGCCGGCCCTCCTACAATGAGCAGTTCTTC
TRBJ2-2 | - | TRBV7-3 | - | CASSTGHARGTGELFF | TGTGCCAGCAGCACCGGGCACGCACGAGGGACCGGGGAGCTGTTTTTT
TRBJ1-3 | - | TRBV7-2 | - | CASSLEAGNSGNTIYF | TGTGCCAGCAGCTTAGAGGCAGGGAACTCTGGAAACACCATATATTTT
TRBJ1-1 | many | TRBV25-1 | TRBD1 | CASSAFTGTDHREAFF | TGTGCCAGCAGTGCATTCACCGGGACAGACCACCGCGAAGCTTTCTTT
TRBJ1-5 | few | TRBV5-1 | - | CASSLVAGNQPQHF | TGCGCCAGCAGCTTGGTAGCGGGGAATCAGCCCCAGCATTTT
TRBJ2-7 | - | TRBV29-1 | - | CSVGVATYEQYF | TGCAGCGTTGGTGTAGCCACCTACGAGCAGTACTTC
TRBJ1-1 | few | TRBV18 | - | CASSRGQNLEAFF | TGTGCCAGCTCACGCGGACAGAACCTAGAAGCTTTCTTT
TRBJ2-5 | - | TRBV29-1 | - | CSVERDRPRTQYF | TGCAGCGTTGAACGAGACAGGCCCAGGACCCAGTACTTC